The T cell receptor beta chain described here comes from a study of blood T cells in healthy people across ages. About the research overall: T cells yielded about one barcoded beta molecule per two cells through template switching. General study findings and limits: It was not possible, with unsorted PBMCs, to conclusively compare naive and antigen-experienced cells. It was held that the diversity estimates obtained from one million T cells were underestimates.

Trimming stripped 1 base from V and 5 bases from J, with 11 bases between. Germline V gene lookup returns CDR1 MGHRA and CDR2 YSYEKL. The CDR3 is 14 amino acids. Concerning this clonotype itself: Its antigen remains unidentified.

The second PCR ran about 6 to 12 cycles with a sample-barcoded 5' primer and J-beta primers. The template-switch adaptor was a 5' adaptor with 12 random nucleotides. It tagged each cDNA molecule. MiXCR was run by TCRdb on the 5' RACE reads, yielding one entry per CDR3 protein. The sample yields about 1,400,000 distinct CDR3 sequences, approximately 59% seen once. Sequencing input: blood. The rearrangement joins TRBV4-1 to TRBJ1-1; D unresolved. This clonotype was sampled from a young man in good health. This CDR3 reads CASSQVGSSTEAFF. CDR3 DNA: TGCGCCAGCAGCCAAGTAGGATCTTCGACTGAAGCTTTCTTT.